Below, 3 T cell receptor beta chains from the same sample are listed, as sequenced in a study of blood T cell repertoires in COVID-19. Assay: immunoSEQ multiplex PCR; the TCRdb copy retains only in-frame clones and omits some. The table records some 50,000 clones, around 80% of them present only once. The sequencing sample was made of peripheral blood. Source of these receptors: a woman of 80 years or more with acute or convalescent COVID-19.

This clone was seen more than once but under ten times. J is TRBJ1-2 and V is TRBV5-6, with TRBD1 identical over 8 bases. After removal of 2 bases from V and 2 bases from J, the junction contained 8 bases not matched to a gene. CDR1 is SGHDT, CDR2 YYEEEE, per germline. The CDR3 runs to 16 residues. This chain's CDR3 is CASSFAGQGRNYGYTF. CDR3 sequence (DNA): TGTGCCAGCAGCTTTGCAGGACAGGGCCGAAACTATGGCTACACCTTC.

The V call is TRBV6-4, the J call TRBJ2-1; 7 bases map to TRBD1. Germline CDR1 is MRHNA and CDR2 is SNTAGT. The CDR3 sequence is 13 residues long. V shed 2 bases and J 8 bases; nucleotides not matched to a gene: 3. CDR3 in amino acids: CASSDRQGDEQFF. In DNA, the CDR3 is TGTGCCAGCAGTGACCGACAGGGCGATGAGCAGTTCTTC.

The V and J genes are TRBV19 and TRBJ1-1, with D unresolved. This CDR3 region has 17 residues. Looked up from germline, CDR1 is LNHDA and CDR2 is SQIVND (reference sequence). V was trimmed by 5 bases and J by 0 bases, leaving 19 bases between them. The CDR3 DNA reads TGTGCCAGTAGTTTCGGCGGAATCGGTTTCTTGAACACTGAAGCTTTCTTT. Its translation: CASSFGGIGFLNTEAFF.